This paragraph reports one T cell receptor beta chain. These data come from a study of OX40 agonist ivuxolimab in advanced cancers. The table came from immunoSEQ multiplex PCR; TCRdb's copy has only in-frame clones and leaves some out. The table includes more than 25,000 clones, 70% to 85% detected once. The receptor's source is an adult with an advanced solid tumor such as melanoma, head and neck, liver or kidney cancer. This specimen was CD4+ or CD8+ T cells sorted from blood, taken in a trial of the OX40 agonist ivuxolimab.

The CDR3 bases are TGTGCCAGTCGACAGACCAATGAGCAGTTCTTC. Translation: CASRQTNEQFF. The chain couples TRBV6-6 to TRBJ2-1; perhaps TRBD1 as D (5 bases). The V gene's germline CDR1 is MNHNY and CDR2 SVGAGI (reference sequence). CDR3 size: 11 residues. Between the trimmed V and J ends, which lost 9 bases and 6 bases, there was a span of 9 bases.